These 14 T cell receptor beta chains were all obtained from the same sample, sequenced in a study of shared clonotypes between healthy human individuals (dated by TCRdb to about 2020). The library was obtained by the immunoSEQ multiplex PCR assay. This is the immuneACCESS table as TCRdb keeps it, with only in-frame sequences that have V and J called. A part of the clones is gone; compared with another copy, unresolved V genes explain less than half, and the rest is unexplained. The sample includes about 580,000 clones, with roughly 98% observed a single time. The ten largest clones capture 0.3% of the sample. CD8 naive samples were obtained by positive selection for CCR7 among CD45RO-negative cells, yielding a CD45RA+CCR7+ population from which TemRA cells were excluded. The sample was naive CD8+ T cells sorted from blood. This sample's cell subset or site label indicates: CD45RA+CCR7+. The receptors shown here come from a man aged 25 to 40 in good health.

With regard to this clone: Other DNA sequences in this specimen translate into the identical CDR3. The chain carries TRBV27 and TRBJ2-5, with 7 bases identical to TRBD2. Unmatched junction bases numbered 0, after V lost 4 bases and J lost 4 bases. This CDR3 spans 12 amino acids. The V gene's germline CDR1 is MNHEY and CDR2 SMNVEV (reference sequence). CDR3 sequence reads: CASSSGGETQYF. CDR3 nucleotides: TGTGCCAGCAGTTCGGGAGGAGAGACCCAGTACTTC.

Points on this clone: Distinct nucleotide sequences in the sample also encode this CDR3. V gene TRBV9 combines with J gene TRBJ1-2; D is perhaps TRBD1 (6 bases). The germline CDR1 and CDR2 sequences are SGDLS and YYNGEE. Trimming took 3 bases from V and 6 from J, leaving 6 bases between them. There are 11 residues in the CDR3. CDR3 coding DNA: TGTGCCAGCAGCGACAGGGATGGCTACACCTTC. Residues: CASSDRDGYTF.

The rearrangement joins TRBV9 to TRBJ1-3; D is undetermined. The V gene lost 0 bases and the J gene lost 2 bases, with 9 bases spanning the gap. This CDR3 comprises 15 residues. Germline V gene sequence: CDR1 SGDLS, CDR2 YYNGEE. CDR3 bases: TGTGCCAGCAGCGTAGATCTTAGCCCTGGAAACACCATATATTTT. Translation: CASSVDLSPGNTIYF.

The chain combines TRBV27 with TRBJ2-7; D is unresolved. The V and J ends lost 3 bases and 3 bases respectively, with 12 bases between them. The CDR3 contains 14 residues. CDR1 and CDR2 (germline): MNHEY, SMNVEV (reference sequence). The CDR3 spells CASSFNSKYYEQYF. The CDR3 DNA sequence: TGTGCCAGCAGTTTCAACAGCAAGTACTACGAGCAGTACTTC.

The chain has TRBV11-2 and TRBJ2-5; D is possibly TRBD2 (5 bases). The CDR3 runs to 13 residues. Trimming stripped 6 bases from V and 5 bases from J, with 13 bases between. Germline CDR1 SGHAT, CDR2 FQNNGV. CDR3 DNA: TGTGCCAGCAGGAACGGACGAGGGGAGACCCAGTACTTC. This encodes CASRNGRGETQYF.

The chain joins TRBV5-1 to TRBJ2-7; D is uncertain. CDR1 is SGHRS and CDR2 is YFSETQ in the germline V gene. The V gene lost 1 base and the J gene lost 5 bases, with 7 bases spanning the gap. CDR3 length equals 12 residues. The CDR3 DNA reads TGCGCCAGCAGCTTGTCGCTTAACGAGCAGTACTTC. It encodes CASSLSLNEQYF.

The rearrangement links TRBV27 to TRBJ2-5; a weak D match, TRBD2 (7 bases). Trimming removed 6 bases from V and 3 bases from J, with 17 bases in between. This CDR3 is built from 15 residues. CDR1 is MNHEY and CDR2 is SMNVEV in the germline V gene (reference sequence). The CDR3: CASRRGTKSEETQYF. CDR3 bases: TGTGCCAGCAGGAGGGGGACTAAGTCAGAAGAGACCCAGTACTTC.

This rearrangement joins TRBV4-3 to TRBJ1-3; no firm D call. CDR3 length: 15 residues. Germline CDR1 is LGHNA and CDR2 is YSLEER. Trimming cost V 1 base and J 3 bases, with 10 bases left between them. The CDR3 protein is CASSQVAGVGNTIYF. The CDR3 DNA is TGCGCCAGCAGCCAAGTGGCGGGAGTTGGAAACACCATATATTTT.

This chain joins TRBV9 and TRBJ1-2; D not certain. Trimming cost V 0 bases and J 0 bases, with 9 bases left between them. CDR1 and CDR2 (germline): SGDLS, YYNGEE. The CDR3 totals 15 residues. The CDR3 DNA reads TGTGCCAGCAGCGTAGAGTCAGAAGCTAACTATGGCTACACCTTC. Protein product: CASSVESEANYGYTF.

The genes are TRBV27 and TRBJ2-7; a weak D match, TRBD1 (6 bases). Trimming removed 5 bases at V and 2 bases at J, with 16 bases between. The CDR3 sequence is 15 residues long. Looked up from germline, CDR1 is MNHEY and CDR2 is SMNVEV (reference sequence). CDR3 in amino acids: CASSTTRGRTYEQYF. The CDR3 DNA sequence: TGTGCCAGCAGTACCACTAGGGGGAGAACCTACGAGCAGTACTTC.

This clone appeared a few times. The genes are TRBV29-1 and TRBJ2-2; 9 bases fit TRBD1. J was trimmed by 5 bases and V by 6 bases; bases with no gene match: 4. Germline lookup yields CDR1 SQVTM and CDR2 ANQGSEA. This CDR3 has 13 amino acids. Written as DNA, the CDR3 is TGCAGCGTGGTGGACAGGGGAACCGGGGAGCTGTTTTTT. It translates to CSVVDRGTGELFF.

The CDR3 protein is CASSPGLNTEQFF. CDR3 nucleotide sequence: TGTGCCAGCAGCCCGGGACTTAATACTGAGCAGTTCTTC. This chain joins TRBV6-5 and TRBJ2-1; D may be TRBD2 (6 bases). The CDR3 loop spans 13 amino acids. Germline V gene data show CDR1 as MNHEY and CDR2 as SVGAGI. Trimming cost V 6 bases and J 9 bases, with 15 bases left between them.

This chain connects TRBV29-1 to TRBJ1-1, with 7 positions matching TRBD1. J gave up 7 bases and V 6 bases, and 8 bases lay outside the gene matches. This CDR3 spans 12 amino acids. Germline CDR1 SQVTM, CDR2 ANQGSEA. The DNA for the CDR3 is TGCAGCGTCTTTTACAGGGGTAGTGAAGCTTTCTTT. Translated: CSVFYRGSEAFF.

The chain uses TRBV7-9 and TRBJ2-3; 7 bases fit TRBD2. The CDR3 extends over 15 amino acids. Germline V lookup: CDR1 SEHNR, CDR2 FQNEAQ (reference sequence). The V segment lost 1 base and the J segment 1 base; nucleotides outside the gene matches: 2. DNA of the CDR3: TGTGCCAGCAGCTTAGTCAGCGGGGGCACAGATACGCAGTATTTT. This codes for CASSLVSGGTDTQYF.